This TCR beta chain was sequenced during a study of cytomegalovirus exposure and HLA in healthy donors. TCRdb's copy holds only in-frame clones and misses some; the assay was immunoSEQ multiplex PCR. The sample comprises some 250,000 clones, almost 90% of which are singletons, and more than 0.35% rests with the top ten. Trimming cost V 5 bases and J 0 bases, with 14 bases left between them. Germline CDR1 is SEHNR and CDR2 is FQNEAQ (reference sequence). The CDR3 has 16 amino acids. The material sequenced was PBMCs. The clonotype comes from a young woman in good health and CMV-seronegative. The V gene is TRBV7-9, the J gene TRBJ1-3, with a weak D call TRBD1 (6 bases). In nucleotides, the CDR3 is TGTGCCAGCAGCCATACAGGGAGAGGCTCTGGAAACACCATATATTTT. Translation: CASSHTGRGSGNTIYF.